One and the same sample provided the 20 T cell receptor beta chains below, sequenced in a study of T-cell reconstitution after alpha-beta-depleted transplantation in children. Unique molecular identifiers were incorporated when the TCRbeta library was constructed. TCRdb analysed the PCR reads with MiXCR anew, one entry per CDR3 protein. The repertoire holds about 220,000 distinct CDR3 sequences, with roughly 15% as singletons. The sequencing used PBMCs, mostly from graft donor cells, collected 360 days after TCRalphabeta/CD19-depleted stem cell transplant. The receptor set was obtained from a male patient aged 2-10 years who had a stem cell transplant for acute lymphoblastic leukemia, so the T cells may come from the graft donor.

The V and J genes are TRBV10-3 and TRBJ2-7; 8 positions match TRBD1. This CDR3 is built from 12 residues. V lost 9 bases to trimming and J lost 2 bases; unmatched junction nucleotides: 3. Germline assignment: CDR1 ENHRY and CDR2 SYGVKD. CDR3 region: CAIQGAAYEQYF. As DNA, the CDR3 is TGTGCCATTCAGGGGGCCGCCTACGAGCAGTACTTC.

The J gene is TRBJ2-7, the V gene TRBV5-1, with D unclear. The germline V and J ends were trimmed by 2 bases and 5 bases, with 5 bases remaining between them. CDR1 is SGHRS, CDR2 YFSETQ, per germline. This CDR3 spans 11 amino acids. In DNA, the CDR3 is TGCGCCAGCAGCTTATGGAACGAGCAGTACTTC. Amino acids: CASSLWNEQYF.

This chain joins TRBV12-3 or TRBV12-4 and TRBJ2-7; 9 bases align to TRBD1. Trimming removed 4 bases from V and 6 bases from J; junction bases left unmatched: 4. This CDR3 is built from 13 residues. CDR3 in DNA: TGTGCCAGCAGTTCAGGGACAGGGTTCGAGCAGTACTTC. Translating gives CASSSGTGFEQYF.

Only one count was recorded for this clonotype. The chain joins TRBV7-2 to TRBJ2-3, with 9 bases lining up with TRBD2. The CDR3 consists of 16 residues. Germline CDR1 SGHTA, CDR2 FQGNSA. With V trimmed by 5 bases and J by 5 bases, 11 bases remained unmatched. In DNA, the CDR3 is TGTGCCAGCAGCACCCGGGGTAGCGGGGGAATAGATACGCAGTATTTT. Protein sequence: CASSTRGSGGIDTQYF.

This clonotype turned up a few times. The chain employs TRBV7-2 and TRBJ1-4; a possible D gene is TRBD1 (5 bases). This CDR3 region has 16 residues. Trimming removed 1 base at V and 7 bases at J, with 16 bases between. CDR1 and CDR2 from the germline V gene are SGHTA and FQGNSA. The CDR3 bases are TGTGCCAGCAGCTTAGGCAATCACCAGGGCTCTGAAAAACTGTTTTTT. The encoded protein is CASSLGNHQGSEKLFF.

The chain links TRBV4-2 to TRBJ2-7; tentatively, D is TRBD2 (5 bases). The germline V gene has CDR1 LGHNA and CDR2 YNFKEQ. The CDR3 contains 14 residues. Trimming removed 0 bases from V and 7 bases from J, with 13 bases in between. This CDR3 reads CASSQDEKRLEQYF. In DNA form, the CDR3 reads TGTGCCAGCAGCCAAGATGAGAAGCGGCTAGAGCAGTACTTC.

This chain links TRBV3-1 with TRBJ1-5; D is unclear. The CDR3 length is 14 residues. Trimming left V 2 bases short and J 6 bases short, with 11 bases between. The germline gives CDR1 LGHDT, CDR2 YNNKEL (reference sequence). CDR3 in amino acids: CASSQWEDGQPQHF. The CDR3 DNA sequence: TGTGCCAGCAGCCAATGGGAGGATGGTCAGCCCCAGCATTTT.

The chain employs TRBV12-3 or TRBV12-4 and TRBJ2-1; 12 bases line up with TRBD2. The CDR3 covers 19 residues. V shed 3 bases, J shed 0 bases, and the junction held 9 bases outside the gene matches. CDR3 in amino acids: CASSFTSGGLLSSYNEQFF. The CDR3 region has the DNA TGTGCCAGCAGTTTCACTAGCGGGGGGCTATTGAGCTCCTACAATGAGCAGTTCTTC.

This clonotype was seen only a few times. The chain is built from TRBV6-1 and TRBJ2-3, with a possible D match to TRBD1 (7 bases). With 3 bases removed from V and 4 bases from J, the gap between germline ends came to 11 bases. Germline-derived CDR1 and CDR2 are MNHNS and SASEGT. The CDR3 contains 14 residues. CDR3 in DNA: TGTGCCAGCAGTGATAGCAGGGGGGCAGATACGCAGTATTTT. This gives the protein CASSDSRGADTQYF.

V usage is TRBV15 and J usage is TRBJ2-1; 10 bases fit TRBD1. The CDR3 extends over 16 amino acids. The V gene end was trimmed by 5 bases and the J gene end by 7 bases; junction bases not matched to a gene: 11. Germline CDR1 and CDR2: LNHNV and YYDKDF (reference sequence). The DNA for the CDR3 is TGTGCCACCAGCTACAACCGCCGGGACAGGGGAAATGAGCAGTTCTTC. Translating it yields CATSYNRRDRGNEQFF. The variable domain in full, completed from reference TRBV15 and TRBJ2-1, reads DAMVIQNPRYQVTQFGKPVTLSCSQTLNHNVMYWYQQKSSQAPKLLFHYYDKDFNNEADTPDNFQSRRPNTSFCFLDIRSPGLGDTAMYLCATSYNRRDRGNEQFFGPGTRLTVL.

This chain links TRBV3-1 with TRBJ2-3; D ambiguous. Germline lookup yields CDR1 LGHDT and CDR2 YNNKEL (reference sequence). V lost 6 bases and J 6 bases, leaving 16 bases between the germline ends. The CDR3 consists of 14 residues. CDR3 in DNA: TGTGCCAGCAGTCCACGACCACCCCGGGATACGCAGTATTTT. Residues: CASSPRPPRDTQYF.

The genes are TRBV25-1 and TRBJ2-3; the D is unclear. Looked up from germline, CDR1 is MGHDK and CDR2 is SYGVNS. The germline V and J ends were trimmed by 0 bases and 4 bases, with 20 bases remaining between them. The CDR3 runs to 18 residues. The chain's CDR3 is CASSEYPGRPQGADTQYF. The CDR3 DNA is TGTGCCAGCAGTGAATATCCGGGCAGGCCTCAAGGTGCAGATACGCAGTATTTT.

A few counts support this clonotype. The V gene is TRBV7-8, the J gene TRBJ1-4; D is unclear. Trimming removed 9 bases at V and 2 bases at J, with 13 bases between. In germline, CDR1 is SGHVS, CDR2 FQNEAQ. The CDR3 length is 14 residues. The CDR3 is CASQPVVTNEKLFF. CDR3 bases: TGTGCCAGTCAACCGGTGGTGACTAATGAAAAACTGTTTTTT. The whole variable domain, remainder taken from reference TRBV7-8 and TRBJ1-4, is GAGVSQSPRYKVAKRGQDVALRCDPISGHVSLFWYQQALGQGPEFLTYFQNEAQLDKSGLPSDRFFAERPEGSVSTLKIQRTQQEDSAVYLCASQPVVTNEKLFFGSGTQLSVL.

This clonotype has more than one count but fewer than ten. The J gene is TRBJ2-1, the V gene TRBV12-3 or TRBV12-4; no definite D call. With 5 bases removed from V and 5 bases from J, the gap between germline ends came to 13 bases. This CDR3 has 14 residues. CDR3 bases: TGTGCCAGCAGTCGGCCGGGTGGCCACAATGAGCAGTTCTTC. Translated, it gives CASSRPGGHNEQFF.

In DNA form, the CDR3 reads TGCGCCAGCAGCTTGGACGGACTAGCGGGTCTACAAGAGACCCAGTACTTC. Its protein product is CASSLDGLAGLQETQYF. The chain uses TRBV5-1 and TRBJ2-5, with 11 bases matching TRBD2. The CDR3 consists of 17 residues. Germline trimming cut 0 bases from V and 2 bases from J; bases unmatched to any gene: 6. Per the germline V gene, CDR1 is SGHRS and CDR2 is YFSETQ.

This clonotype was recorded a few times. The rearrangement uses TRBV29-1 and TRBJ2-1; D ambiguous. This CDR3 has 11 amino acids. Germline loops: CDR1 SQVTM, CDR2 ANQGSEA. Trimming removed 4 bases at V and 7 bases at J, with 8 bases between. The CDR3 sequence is CSVGWWNEQFF. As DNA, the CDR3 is TGCAGCGTTGGGTGGTGGAATGAGCAGTTCTTC.

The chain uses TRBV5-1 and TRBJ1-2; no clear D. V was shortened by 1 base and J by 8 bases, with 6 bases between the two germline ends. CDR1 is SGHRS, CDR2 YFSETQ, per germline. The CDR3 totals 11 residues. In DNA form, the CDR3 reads TGCGCCAGCAGCTTGAATGGAGGCTACACCTTC. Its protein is CASSLNGGYTF.

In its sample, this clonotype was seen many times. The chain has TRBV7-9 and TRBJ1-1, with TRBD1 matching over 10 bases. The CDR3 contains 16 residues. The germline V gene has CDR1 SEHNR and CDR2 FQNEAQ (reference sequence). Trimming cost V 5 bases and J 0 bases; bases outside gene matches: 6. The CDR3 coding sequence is TGTGCCAGCAGCGGGGACAGGGGAGGAGTGAACACTGAAGCTTTCTTT. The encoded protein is CASSGDRGGVNTEAFF. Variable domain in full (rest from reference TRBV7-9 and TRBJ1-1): DTGVSQNPRHKITKRGQNVTFRCDPISEHNRLYWYRQTLGQGPEFLTYFQNEAQLEKSRLLSDRFSAERPKGSFSTLEIQRTEQGDSAMYLCASSGDRGGVNTEAFFGQGTRLTVV.

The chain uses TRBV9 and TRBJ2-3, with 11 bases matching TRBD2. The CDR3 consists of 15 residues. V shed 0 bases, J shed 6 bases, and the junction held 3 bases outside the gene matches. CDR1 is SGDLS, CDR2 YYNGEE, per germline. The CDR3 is CASSVEGLAADTQYF. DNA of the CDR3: TGTGCCAGCAGCGTAGAGGGACTAGCGGCTGATACGCAGTATTTT.

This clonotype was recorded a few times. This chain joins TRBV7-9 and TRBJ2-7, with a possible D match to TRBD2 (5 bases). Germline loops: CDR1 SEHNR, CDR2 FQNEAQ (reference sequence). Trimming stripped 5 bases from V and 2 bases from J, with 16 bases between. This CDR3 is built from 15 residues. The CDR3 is CASSQWTARPYEQYF. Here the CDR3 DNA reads TGTGCCAGCAGCCAGTGGACTGCGCGACCCTACGAGCAGTACTTC.